The 17 T cell receptor beta chains below all came from one sample that was sequenced in a study of sequential checkpoint blockade in melanoma. Treatment specified: randomized to nivolumab then ipilimumab (arm A) or the reverse (arm B). Generated by immunoSEQ multiplex PCR, the TCRdb table keeps only in-frame clones and is missing some. The table lists tens of thousands of clones, about 86% of them singletons. Sequencing was performed on CD8+ T cells sorted from blood (inferred from file names), taken from a patient given nivolumab and ipilimumab in sequence. These TCRs come from a human donor with melanoma.

V is TRBV27 and J is TRBJ1-2; D unresolved. Germline V gives CDR1 MNHEY, CDR2 SMNVEV (reference sequence). The CDR3 length is 14 residues. Trimming pared 5 bases from V and 5 bases from J, leaving 15 bases between. Here the CDR3 DNA reads TGTGCCAGCAGTCCTGACACTGATAGGTATGGCTACACCTTC. Its translation is CASSPDTDRYGYTF.

The chain carries TRBV27 and TRBJ1-2; D is undetermined. Trimming took 5 bases from V and 12 from J, leaving 7 bases between them. This CDR3 is 9 amino acids long. Per germline, CDR1 MNHEY and CDR2 SMNVEV (reference sequence). CDR3 bases: TGTGCCAGCAGTCCTTCTAACACCTTC. Its protein is CASSPSNTF.

As to this clone: This CDR3 is also generated by other DNA sequences in the sample. J is TRBJ2-1 and V is TRBV9, with D possibly matching TRBD2 (7 bases). CDR3 length equals 16 residues. In germline, CDR1 is SGDLS, CDR2 YYNGEE. V was shortened by 4 bases and J by 0 bases, with 14 bases between the two germline ends. CDR3 sequence (DNA): TGTGCCAGCAGCCCAAGGGGGGGGAGCTCCTACAATGAGCAGTTCTTC. This codes for CASSPRGGSSYNEQFF.

The V gene is TRBV6-5, the J gene TRBJ2-5; 11 positions match TRBD2. Germline CDR1 and CDR2: MNHEY and SVGAGI. The trim removed 5 bases at V and 0 bases at J, leaving 2 bases unmatched. The CDR3 covers 15 residues. In DNA form, the CDR3 reads TGTGCCAGCAGTAGACTAGCGGGGAACCAAGAGACCCAGTACTTC. This encodes CASSRLAGNQETQYF.

The rearrangement uses TRBV19 and TRBJ1-5; 8 bases line up with TRBD1. CDR1 and CDR2 (germline): LNHDA, SQIVND (reference sequence). CDR3 size: 13 residues. The junction had 6 bases not matched to a gene; V was cut back by 10 bases and J by 4 bases. The CDR3 protein is CATGTGGNQPQHF. CDR3 in DNA: TGTGCCACCGGGACAGGTGGGAATCAGCCCCAGCATTTT.

The CDR3 bases are TGTGCCAGCAGTTACTCAAAGGGGTCCTCATATGGCTACACCTTC. It is translated as CASSYSKGSSYGYTF. This chain links TRBV6-5 with TRBJ1-2, with D maybe TRBD1 (5 bases). V lost 0 bases to trimming and J lost 5 bases, with 13 bases between them. In germline, CDR1 is MNHEY, CDR2 SVGAGI. The CDR3 sequence is 15 residues long.

The rearrangement uses TRBV10-3 and TRBJ2-1; 12 bases are a match to TRBD2. J lost 0 bases, V lost 4 bases, and 10 bases had no gene match. Germline V lookup: CDR1 ENHRY, CDR2 SYGVKD. The CDR3 extends over 19 amino acids. Here the CDR3 DNA reads TGTGCCATCAGTGGGCCTAGCGGGAGGGCCTCGCTCTCCTACAATGAGCAGTTCTTC. This sequence encodes CAISGPSGRASLSYNEQFF.

V and J are TRBV5-5 and TRBJ2-7, with 10 bases lining up with TRBD1. The germline V gene encodes CDR1 SGHKS and CDR2 YYEKEE (reference sequence). The CDR3 runs to 14 residues. Trimming took 4 bases from V and 5 from J; bases not matched to a gene: 6. The CDR3 coding sequence is TGTGCCAGCAGCCGGGGACAGGGGAGGGACGAGCAGTACTTC. Its protein product is CASSRGQGRDEQYF. Variable domain in full (rest from reference TRBV5-5 and TRBJ2-7): DAGVTQSPTHLIKTRGQQVTLRCSPISGHKSVSWYQQVLGQGPQFIFQYYEKEERGRGNFPDRFSARQFPNYSSELNVNALLLGDSALYLCASSRGQGRDEQYFGPGTRLTVT.

The chain is built from TRBV10-1 and TRBJ2-2; 12 nucleotides align to TRBD2. The germline V gene has CDR1 WNHNN and CDR2 SYGVQD (reference sequence). There are 15 residues in the CDR3. Trimming took 4 bases from V and 5 from J; bases not matched to a gene: 2. CDR3 bases: TGCGCCAGCAGTGGGACTAGCGGGGCAACCGGGGAGCTGTTTTTT. Translating gives CASSGTSGATGELFF.

The rearrangement uses TRBV7-9 and TRBJ2-2; D is possibly TRBD1 (6 bases). Trimming took 2 bases from V and 2 from J, leaving 12 bases between them. This CDR3 has 16 amino acids. Germline values: CDR1 SEHNR, CDR2 FQNEAQ (reference sequence). The DNA of the CDR3 is TGTGCCAGCAGCTTAATCGGGACACTAAACACCGGGGAGCTGTTTTTT. It yields the protein CASSLIGTLNTGELFF.

The V call is TRBV7-9, the J call TRBJ2-1; the match to TRBD2 covers 14 bases. CDR3 size: 13 residues. Germline CDR1 is SEHNR and CDR2 is FQNEAQ (reference sequence). After removal of 8 bases from V and 8 bases from J, the junction contained 2 bases not matched to a gene. CDR3 in amino acids: CASRLAGGDEQFF. The CDR3 DNA sequence: TGTGCCAGCCGACTAGCGGGAGGGGATGAGCAGTTCTTC. The full variable domain, with the rest looked up from reference TRBV7-9 and TRBJ2-1, is DTGVSQNPRHKITKRGQNVTFRCDPISEHNRLYWYRQTLGQGPEFLTYFQNEAQLEKSRLLSDRFSAERPKGSFSTLEIQRTEQGDSAMYLCASRLAGGDEQFFGPGTRLTVL.

V usage is TRBV19 and J usage is TRBJ2-4, with D maybe TRBD1 (6 bases). The CDR3 is 14 amino acids. V was trimmed by 4 bases and J by 8 bases, leaving 15 bases between them. Germline V gene lookup returns CDR1 LNHDA and CDR2 SQIVND (reference sequence). DNA for the CDR3: TGTGCCAGTAGTAATCAGGAAAAGGGGGACATTCAGTACTTC. As protein: CASSNQEKGDIQYF.

The chain is built from TRBV9 and TRBJ2-7; D may be TRBD1 (6 bases). This CDR3 is built from 15 residues. CDR1 is SGDLS, CDR2 YYNGEE, per germline. Trimming shortened V by 4 bases and J by 0 bases, and 14 bases separated the two germline ends. The CDR3: CASSLGTRASYEQYF. The CDR3 region has the DNA TGTGCCAGCAGCCTTGGGACACGGGCCTCCTACGAGCAGTACTTC.

This chain joins TRBV5-6 and TRBJ1-1; 8 positions match TRBD1. This CDR3 spans 15 amino acids. The V segment lost 1 base and the J segment 1 base; nucleotides outside the gene matches: 3. In germline, CDR1 is SGHDT, CDR2 YYEEEE. In nucleotides, the CDR3 is TGTGCCAGCAGCTTGTTCGGACAGGGGAACACTGAAGCTTTCTTT. Residues: CASSLFGQGNTEAFF.

This clone is judged medium-sized. The chain links TRBV28 to TRBJ2-1, with TRBD2 identical over 7 bases. Germline CDR1 MDHEN, CDR2 SYDVKM. Trimming removed 5 bases from V and 3 bases from J; junction bases left unmatched: 7. The CDR3 length is 15 residues. CDR3 nucleotide sequence: TGTGCCAGCAGTCCGGGAGGACTTGACTACAATGAGCAGTTCTTC. Amino acid sequence: CASSPGGLDYNEQFF.

The table lists this clone with a count of one. V gene TRBV19 combines with J gene TRBJ2-7; 8 bases map to TRBD2. Germline CDR1 LNHDA, CDR2 SQIVND (reference sequence). V lost 4 bases and J lost 4; bases outside the gene matches: 9. The CDR3 contains 15 residues. Here the CDR3 DNA reads TGTGCCAGTAGTAACCTCCCAGCGGGAGATTACGAGCAGTACTTC. Its translation: CASSNLPAGDYEQYF.

The chain joins TRBV25-1 to TRBJ1-2; no firm D call. V dropped 2 bases and J dropped 1 base, with 8 bases sitting between them. The CDR3 length is 14 residues. Germline CDR1 MGHDK, CDR2 SYGVNS. This CDR3 reads CASSEGQVNYGYTF. Here the CDR3 DNA reads TGTGCCAGCAGTGAAGGGCAGGTTAACTATGGCTACACCTTC.